This T cell receptor (beta chain) appears in the sequencing data of a study of cytomegalovirus exposure and HLA in healthy donors. On the study more broadly: Early release data held 85 million to 95 million unique TCRs from HLA-typed donors.

Trimming took 6 bases from V and 4 from J; bases not matched to a gene: 11. Germline V gives CDR1 LGHNT, CDR2 FRNRAP. The CDR3 is 16 amino acids. In the PCR, 60 Vbeta and 13 Jbeta primers were used. Original handling: Approximately 79 million unique TCR beta chains, 10 million to 13 million of them shared, were counted by a later analysis. The table came from immunoSEQ multiplex PCR; TCRdb's copy has only in-frame clones and leaves some out. The V and J calls and clone size come from that table; D and trimming were worked out from the DNA. This table has approximately 190,000 clones, 87% appearing once. Points from the study as a whole: Researchers left out some V segments, among them TRBV6-2 and TRBV6-3, as indistinguishable. The study designated about 180 TCR beta chains cytomegalovirus-associated.

A remark on this clone: Its specificity is unknown.

The sequence was collected from a man younger than 45 in good health and CMV-seronegative. The sequenced sample consisted of PBMCs. The chain has TRBV12-5 and TRBJ2-1; 8 nucleotides line up with TRBD1. CDR3 sequence: CASGGQDGGVYNEQFF. In DNA, the CDR3 is TGTGCTAGTGGGGGACAGGACGGAGGAGTTTACAATGAGCAGTTCTTC.